This is a list of T cell receptor beta chains from one sample in a study of cytomegalovirus exposure and HLA in healthy donors. Repertoires were generated with immunoSEQ multiplex PCR, while TCRdb's copy carries only in-frame clones and drops some. The profile shows 130,000 or so clones, 65% to 85% of them singletons. The sequenced material came from PBMCs. The receptor set was obtained from a woman under 30 in good health and CMV-seronegative. The CDR3 runs from the conserved cysteine through the conserved F or W. D genes are given only for firm matches. Clone size appears in some rows only: once, few, many, or a class for an expanded clone.

CDR3 protein	CDR3 DNA	D gene	J gene	V gene	clone size
CASTELNYEQYF	TGTGCCAGCACTGAGCTAAATTACGAGCAGTACTTC	.	TRBJ2-7	TRBV2	.
CSVQREGYTGELFF	TGCAGCGTTCAGCGGGAGGGGTACACCGGGGAGCTGTTTTTT	TRBD2	TRBJ2-2	TRBV29-1	.
CASRSGLRYGYTF	TGTGCCAGCAGGTCAGGGTTGCGGTATGGCTACACCTTC	.	TRBJ1-2	TRBV5-6	once
CASTSPGGSIWDTEAFF	TGTGCCAGCACCAGTCCGGGGGGTAGCATCTGGGACACTGAAGCTTTCTTT	.	TRBJ1-1	TRBV7-2	once
CASSEVAGEGNEQFF	TGCGCCAGCAGTGAGGTAGCGGGAGAGGGAAATGAGCAGTTCTTC	TRBD2	TRBJ2-1	TRBV10-2	.
CASSQLYSGNTIYF	TGCGCCAGCAGCCAACTCTACTCTGGAAACACCATATATTTT	.	TRBJ1-3	TRBV4-1	.
CASSYGSYTEAFF	TGTGCCAGCAGTTACGGCTCTTACACTGAAGCTTTCTTT	.	TRBJ1-1	TRBV6-6	.
CASSLEGQVFYEQYF	TGCGCCAGCAGCTTGGAAGGACAGGTTTTTTACGAGCAGTACTTC	TRBD1	TRBJ2-7	TRBV5-1	.
CASSWRAGGSDTEAFF	TGTGCCAGCAGCTGGCGGGCCGGGGGATCGGACACTGAAGCTTTCTTT	.	TRBJ1-1	TRBV5-4	.
CASCREGEGTEAFF	TGTGCCAGCTGCCGCGAGGGGGAGGGGACTGAAGCTTTCTTT	.	TRBJ1-1	TRBV25-1	.
CASSLAGEGNQPQHF	TGCGCCAGCAGCTTGGCGGGGGAGGGCAATCAGCCCCAGCATTTT	.	TRBJ1-5	TRBV5-1	.
CASSPRGGNQPQHF	TGCGCCAGCAGCCCGCGGGGCGGCAATCAGCCCCAGCATTTT	.	TRBJ1-5	TRBV5-1	.
CAWSRGYEQYF	TGTGCCTGGAGCCGGGGGTACGAGCAGTACTTC	.	TRBJ2-7	TRBV30	.
CASSLTAGNKNIQYF	TGTGCCAGCAGCTTAACAGCGGGGAACAAAAACATTCAGTACTTC	TRBD2	TRBJ2-4	TRBV7-8	few
CSVDSRPGGGYTF	TGCAGCGTTGACAGCAGGCCCGGCGGGGGCTACACCTTC	.	TRBJ1-2	TRBV29-1	.
CASSLYRDYTEAFF	TGTGCCAGCAGTTTGTACAGGGATTACACTGAAGCTTTCTTT	.	TRBJ1-1	TRBV28	.
CASSLTSDGELFF	TGTGCCAGCTCACTTACTAGCGACGGGGAGCTGTTTTTT	TRBD2	TRBJ2-2	TRBV18	.
CSADGTSGRGRNEQFF	TGCAGCGCTGACGGGACTAGCGGGAGGGGGAGGAATGAGCAGTTCTTC	TRBD2	TRBJ2-1	TRBV29-1	.